The 29 T cell receptor beta chains in this list originate from one sample, sequenced in a study of blood T cell repertoires in COVID-19. Assay: immunoSEQ multiplex PCR; the TCRdb copy retains only in-frame clones and omits some. Altogether about 260,000 clones are present, about 87% being singletons, with the ten largest covering roughly 3.6%. Sequencing was performed on peripheral blood. These receptors were obtained from a woman in her forties with acute or convalescent COVID-19.

The chain recombines TRBV5-6 with TRBJ1-1; the match to TRBD1 covers 7 bases. Germline trimming cut 2 bases from V and 4 bases from J; bases unmatched to any gene: 17. Germline V gene data show CDR1 as SGHDT and CDR2 as YYEEEE. CDR3 length equals 18 residues. CDR3 sequence reads: CASSFETLFRGRSTEAFF. DNA of the CDR3: TGTGCCAGCAGCTTCGAGACGTTATTCAGGGGGAGGAGCACTGAAGCTTTCTTT. Filled out from reference TRBV5-6 and TRBJ1-1, the complete variable domain reads DAGVTQSPTHLIKTRGQQVTLRCSPKSGHDTVSWYQQALGQGPQFIFQYYEEEERQRGNFPDRFSGHQFPNYSSELNVNALLLGDSALYLCASSFETLFRGRSTEAFFGQGTRLTVV.

The rearrangement joins TRBV19 to TRBJ1-1, with D maybe TRBD1 (6 bases). The CDR3 loop spans 14 amino acids. Germline V gene data show CDR1 as LNHDA and CDR2 as SQIVND (reference sequence). V lost 5 bases to trimming and J lost 1 base, with 11 bases between them. The CDR3 DNA is TGTGCCAGTAGTGTCGGACAGACGAACACTGAAGCTTTCTTT. Translating it yields CASSVGQTNTEAFF.

The rearrangement links TRBV10-3 to TRBJ2-3; a weak D match, TRBD2 (5 bases). The CDR3 contains 14 residues. From germline, CDR1 is ENHRY and CDR2 SYGVKD. The V gene lost 10 bases and the J gene lost 4 bases, with 18 bases spanning the gap. The CDR3 nucleotides read TGTGCCACCGCCCCCGGGGATGCCCCAGATACGCAGTATTTT. It codes for CATAPGDAPDTQYF.

V usage is TRBV13 and J usage is TRBJ1-5, with TRBD1 as a possible D gene (6 bases). This CDR3 contains 15 residues. V gave up 3 bases and J gave up 2 bases, with 11 bases separating them. CDR1 PRHDT and CDR2 FYEKMQ come from the germline V gene (reference sequence). The CDR3 DNA reads as TGTGCCAGCAGCTTTTCAGGGGCTGGCAATCAGCCCCAGCATTTT. Its protein is CASSFSGAGNQPQHF.

The chain has TRBV9 and TRBJ2-3; 9 nucleotides match TRBD2. Trimming removed 7 bases from V and 0 bases from J; junction bases left unmatched: 6. This CDR3 is built from 15 residues. In germline, CDR1 is SGDLS, CDR2 YYNGEE. The CDR3 sequence: CASGERGASTDTQYF. The CDR3 DNA reads TGTGCCAGCGGGGAGCGGGGGGCTAGCACAGATACGCAGTATTTT.

The chain employs TRBV2 and TRBJ1-1; 8 bases fit TRBD1. The germline CDR1 and CDR2 sequences are SNHLY and FYNNEI. V lost 7 bases, J lost 0 bases, and 13 bases stayed unmatched. The CDR3 totals 17 residues. The CDR3 DNA reads as TGTGCCAGCACCCCAAGACAGGGGAGACGCATGAACACTGAAGCTTTCTTT. Its translation: CASTPRQGRRMNTEAFF.

J is TRBJ1-5 and V is TRBV6-2 or TRBV6-3; D might be TRBD1 (5 bases). The germline gives CDR1 MNHEY, CDR2 SVGEGT. Trimming removed 2 bases at V and 4 bases at J, with 9 bases between. This CDR3 contains 14 residues. The CDR3 region has the DNA TGTGCCAGCAGTTACCGGGGGGGAAATCAGCCCCAGCATTTT. This gives the protein CASSYRGGNQPQHF.

The CDR3 reads CASSGGQRRQPQHF. The DNA for the CDR3 is TGTGCCAGCAGTGGGGGACAGAGGAGACAGCCCCAGCATTTT. V is TRBV2 and J is TRBJ1-5; 7 bases are shared with TRBD1. The CDR3 runs 14 residues. Germline-derived CDR1 and CDR2 are SNHLY and FYNNEI. The junction had 7 bases not matched to a gene; V was cut back by 4 bases and J by 7 bases.

The chain has TRBV9 and TRBJ1-1; 7 nucleotides match TRBD1. The length of the CDR3 is 15 residues. Germline V gene sequence: CDR1 SGDLS, CDR2 YYNGEE. Trimming removed 4 bases from V and 1 base from J; junction bases left unmatched: 7. The chain's CDR3 is CASSPGTVSNTEAFF. The CDR3 nucleotides are TGTGCCAGCAGCCCAGGGACAGTCTCGAACACTGAAGCTTTCTTT.

There are a few counts of this clone. This rearrangement joins TRBV11-2 to TRBJ1-3, with a weak D call TRBD1 (6 bases). Trimming took 5 bases from V and 4 from J, leaving 15 bases between them. The CDR3 is made up of 15 amino acids. The germline CDR1 and CDR2 sequences are SGHAT and FQNNGV. CDR3 in DNA: TGTGCCAGCAGCCCTAACAGGGCACGGGGAAACACCATATATTTT. Protein sequence: CASSPNRARGNTIYF. The full variable domain, with the rest looked up from reference TRBV11-2 and TRBJ1-3, is EAGVAQSPRYKIIEKRQSVAFWCNPISGHATLYWYQQILGQGPKLLIQFQNNGVVDDSQLPKDRFSAERLKGVDSTLKIQPAKLEDSAVYLCASSPNRARGNTIYFGEGSWLTVV.

This clone was seen a single time. The V call is TRBV5-4, the J call TRBJ2-5, with 11 bases lining up with TRBD2. CDR3 length: 16 amino acids. With 4 bases clipped from V and 4 bases from J, the junction kept 9 bases outside the gene matches. Germline values: CDR1 SGHNT, CDR2 YYREEE (reference sequence). The DNA for the CDR3 is TGTGCCAGCAGCCCCGGGGGGACTAGCGGTTTAGAGACCCAGTACTTC. It is translated as CASSPGGTSGLETQYF.

The chain is built from TRBV9 and TRBJ2-1; no clear D gene. The CDR3 has 17 amino acids. Looked up from germline, CDR1 is SGDLS and CDR2 is YYNGEE. Trimming took off 4 bases at V and 0 bases at J, with 17 bases between the two ends. CDR3 region: CASSPTTPTSSYNEQFF. In nucleotides, the CDR3 is TGTGCCAGCAGCCCAACTACTCCAACCAGCTCCTACAATGAGCAGTTCTTC.

The chain links TRBV10-3 to TRBJ1-1; TRBD1 might be the D (6 bases). This CDR3 has 16 residues. Germline V gene lookup returns CDR1 ENHRY and CDR2 SYGVKD. The ends were cut back, 6 bases at V and 0 bases at J, with 17 bases in the middle. The CDR3 is CAIRPSQGTMNTEAFF. The CDR3 bases are TGTGCCATCAGACCATCTCAGGGGACCATGAACACTGAAGCTTTCTTT.

This chain joins TRBV20-1 and TRBJ2-1; the match to TRBD1 covers 7 bases. V lost 3 bases to trimming and J lost 3 bases; unmatched junction nucleotides: 8. CDR3 size: 15 residues. Germline lookup yields CDR1 DFQATT and CDR2 SNEGSKA (reference sequence). The CDR3 nucleotides are TGCAGTGCTAGTGTAACAGGACAGGACTACAATGAGCAGTTCTTC. Amino acid sequence: CSASVTGQDYNEQFF.

Written as DNA, the CDR3 is TGTGCCAGCAGCGAGCAGGCTTTCTCTGGAAACACCATATATTTT. This sequence encodes CASSEQAFSGNTIYF. The chain employs TRBV9 and TRBJ1-3; D is unclear. This CDR3 comprises 15 residues. Deletions cut 3 bases from V and 0 bases from J, with 10 bases between. From germline, CDR1 is SGDLS and CDR2 YYNGEE.

The chain employs TRBV12-5 and TRBJ2-5, with a possible D match to TRBD2 (5 bases). Trimming took off 4 bases at V and 9 bases at J, with 18 bases between the two ends. Germline CDR1 reads LGHNT; CDR2 reads FRNRAP. The CDR3 covers 14 residues. CDR3 protein: CASGSLSQTGAQYF. The CDR3 DNA follows: TGTGCTAGTGGTTCCCTCTCGCAGACCGGGGCCCAGTACTTC.

The V call is TRBV5-1, the J call TRBJ1-1; 10 positions match TRBD1. This CDR3 region has 17 residues. V lost 4 bases to trimming and J lost 0 bases; unmatched junction nucleotides: 9. Germline-derived CDR1 and CDR2 are SGHRS and YFSETQ. This CDR3 is CASSLGQGVYLNTEAFF. Here the CDR3 DNA reads TGCGCCAGCAGCCTAGGACAGGGGGTCTACCTGAACACTGAAGCTTTCTTT. The variable domain in full, completed from reference TRBV5-1 and TRBJ1-1, reads KAGVTQTPRYLIKTRGQQVTLSCSPISGHRSVSWYQQTPGQGLQFLFEYFSETQRNKGNFPGRFSGRQFSNSRSEMNVSTLELGDSALYLCASSLGQGVYLNTEAFFGQGTRLTVV.

The rearrangement links TRBV6-5 to TRBJ2-2; D is perhaps TRBD2 (6 bases). Trimming took off 5 bases at V and 4 bases at J, with 14 bases between the two ends. CDR1 is MNHEY and CDR2 is SVGAGI in the germline V gene. This CDR3 is 15 amino acids long. CDR3 sequence: CASSQSGGGTGELFF. CDR3 in DNA: TGTGCCAGCAGTCAAAGTGGGGGAGGCACCGGGGAGCTGTTTTTT.

This clone was counted between two and nine times. The chain recombines TRBV5-4 with TRBJ2-7; the match to TRBD1 covers 7 bases. Germline V gives CDR1 SGHNT, CDR2 YYREEE (reference sequence). The CDR3 is made up of 14 amino acids. The V segment lost 0 bases and the J segment 3 bases; nucleotides outside the gene matches: 3. The CDR3 loop reads CASSLAGQYYEQYV. The CDR3 DNA is TGTGCCAGCAGCTTGGCGGGACAGTACTACGAGCAGTACGTC.

V gene TRBV13 combines with J gene TRBJ2-2, with 10 bases matching TRBD1. The CDR3 has 15 amino acids. After removal of 9 bases from V and 3 bases from J, the junction contained 7 bases not matched to a gene. Per germline, CDR1 PRHDT and CDR2 FYEKMQ (reference sequence). Here the CDR3 reads CASTRTGGYTGELFF. The CDR3 coding sequence is TGTGCCAGTACGCGGACAGGGGGGTACACCGGGGAGCTGTTTTTT.

V usage is TRBV5-1 and J usage is TRBJ1-1; D is undetermined. Germline V gives CDR1 SGHRS, CDR2 YFSETQ. V lost 8 bases and J 0 bases, leaving 11 bases between the germline ends. This CDR3 contains 13 residues. CDR3 DNA: TGCGCCAGTAAGGTGGGCCTGAACACTGAAGCTTTCTTT. Its protein product is CASKVGLNTEAFF.

This clone was recorded once. This chain links TRBV27 with TRBJ1-1; TRBD1 matches 9 bases. Germline-derived CDR1 and CDR2 are MNHEY and SMNVEV (reference sequence). The trim removed 6 bases at V and 5 bases at J, leaving 7 bases unmatched. This CDR3 comprises 14 residues. The CDR3 is CASRFLQGATEAFF. The CDR3 bases are TGTGCCAGCAGGTTTTTACAGGGGGCGACTGAAGCTTTCTTT.

CDR3 nucleotide sequence: TGTGCCATCAGCCCTGGGACAGATGAAAAACTGTTTTTT. Amino acids: CAISPGTDEKLFF. The chain recombines TRBV10-3 with TRBJ1-4; 7 bases match TRBD1. The ends lost 6 bases at V and 6 bases at J; junction bases unmatched: 4. Germline CDR1 and CDR2: ENHRY and SYGVKD. This CDR3 is built from 13 residues.

This chain joins TRBV7-3 and TRBJ2-1, with D possibly matching TRBD1 (7 bases). The ends were cut back, 5 bases at V and 9 bases at J, with 11 bases in the middle. The CDR3 consists of 12 residues. In germline, CDR1 is SGHTA, CDR2 FQGTGA. DNA for the CDR3: TGTGCCAGCAGCATCCAGGGGGGTGAGCAGTTCTTC. Translated: CASSIQGGEQFF.

This clone has just one count. Its ends do not fully match the called genes, so a read error is possible. The gene calls are TRBV19 and TRBJ1-6; possible D gene TRBD1, 6 bases. The CDR3 is 14 residues long. Germline loops: CDR1 LNHDA, CDR2 SQIVND (reference sequence). The chain's CDR3 is CASSLDRLNSPLHF. The CDR3 DNA is TGTGCCAGTAGTCTAGACAGGTTGAATTCACCCCTCCACTTT.

For the CDR3, the DNA is TGCGCCAGCAGCTTGACTAGCGAGTCCTACAATGAGCAGTTCTTC. The encoded protein is CASSLTSESYNEQFF. This rearrangement joins TRBV5-1 to TRBJ2-1; 7 bases map to TRBD2. The CDR3 runs to 15 residues. Germline CDR1 is SGHRS and CDR2 is YFSETQ. Trimming at V came to 1 base and at J to 1 base, leaving 2 bases not matched to a gene.

The V call is TRBV9, the J call TRBJ2-3; TRBD2 matches 9 bases. Germline loops: CDR1 SGDLS, CDR2 YYNGEE. There are 18 residues in the CDR3. V shed 4 bases, J shed 6 bases, and the junction held 18 bases outside the gene matches. The CDR3 loop reads CASSPPAGGRGGPDTQYF. CDR3 nucleotide sequence: TGTGCCAGCAGCCCCCCAGCCGGGGGGCGGGGGGGCCCGGATACGCAGTATTTT.

The chain has TRBV11-2 and TRBJ2-7; D is perhaps TRBD2 (5 bases). CDR1 SGHAT and CDR2 FQNNGV come from the germline V gene. V lost 1 base, J lost 6 bases, and 10 bases lay in between. The CDR3 contains 13 residues. Here the CDR3 DNA reads TGTGCCAGCAGCTTAGGATCTACTAGCGAGCAGTACGTC. It specifies CASSLGSTSEQYV.

This chain uses TRBV30 with TRBJ1-6; 10 bases map to TRBD1. The length of the CDR3 is 14 residues. CDR1 is GTSNPN and CDR2 is SVGIG in the germline V gene (reference sequence). V shed 5 bases and J 10 bases; nucleotides not matched to a gene: 8. The CDR3 DNA reads as TGTGCCTGGTGCCGGGGACAGGGGAGGTCACCCCTCCACTTT. The encoded protein is CAWCRGQGRSPLHF.